This record covers a single T cell receptor beta chain. As yet, its antigen is unknown. The donors were in the 120-subject validation cohort, distinct from the approximately 700-subject first cohort. The data derive from a study of cytomegalovirus exposure and HLA in healthy donors. Study information: The 550 to 800 first-cohort repertoires and the approximately 110 validation repertoires shared the same platform, a later analysis reported.

The study, taken as a whole, reports: Three CMV-associated chains were confirmed in vitro to be specific for CMV antigens. It was 150 to 200 TCR beta chains that were listed as cytomegalovirus-associated.

Trimming took 1 base from V and 0 from J, leaving 5 bases between them. Germline V gene sequence: CDR1 ENHRY, CDR2 SYGVKD. The CDR3 totals 14 residues. The method was immunoSEQ multiplex PCR; TCRdb's version includes in-frame clones alone and lacks a portion of them. The repertoire has just under 75,000 clones, roughly 93% of them found once; the top ten carry approximately 3%. This receptor was obtained from a woman aged 18-29 years in good health and CMV-seropositive. The genes are TRBV10-3 and TRBJ2-3; perhaps TRBD2 as D (5 bases). Material: PBMCs. The CDR3 DNA is TGTGCCATCAGTGAGTGGACTAGCACAGATACGCAGTATTTT. It specifies CAISEWTSTDTQYF.